This T cell receptor beta chain is drawn from a study of T cell repertoires in cytomegalovirus infection. Study overall: Recently identified HLA-C-restricted and well-studied HLA-B-restricted CMV epitopes were used. Signatures in public TCR beta sequences pointed to both CMV infection and matching HLA type.

Study-level results: Ex vivo, HLA-C-restricted CMV-specific TCR beta clonotypes prevailed over the rest of the response. Carriers of CMV and the relevant HLA type were discriminated by public TCR beta frequency.

V shed 9 bases and J shed 4 bases, with 13 bases lying between them. The CDR3 covers 13 residues. Germline assignment: CDR1 MNHNY and CDR2 SVGAGI (reference sequence). TCRdb re-called the reads through MiXCR, storing one row per CDR3 protein. The sample holds about 770,000 distinct CDR3 sequences; roughly 28% are singletons and the top ten take roughly 14%. As for this clonotype: No antigen is known for it.

Specimen: cultured CD8+ T cells from PBMCs, collected from culture after CMV antigen stimulation. The origin of this receptor is a human donor in good health (CMV status not recorded). Some clones in this sample may be carry-over from other donors' samples. The genes are TRBV6-6 and TRBJ2-1, with D possibly TRBD1 on 6 matching bases. This chain's CDR3 is CASTGQAYNEQFF. The CDR3 DNA reads as TGTGCCAGTACAGGGCAAGCTTACAATGAGCAGTTCTTC.